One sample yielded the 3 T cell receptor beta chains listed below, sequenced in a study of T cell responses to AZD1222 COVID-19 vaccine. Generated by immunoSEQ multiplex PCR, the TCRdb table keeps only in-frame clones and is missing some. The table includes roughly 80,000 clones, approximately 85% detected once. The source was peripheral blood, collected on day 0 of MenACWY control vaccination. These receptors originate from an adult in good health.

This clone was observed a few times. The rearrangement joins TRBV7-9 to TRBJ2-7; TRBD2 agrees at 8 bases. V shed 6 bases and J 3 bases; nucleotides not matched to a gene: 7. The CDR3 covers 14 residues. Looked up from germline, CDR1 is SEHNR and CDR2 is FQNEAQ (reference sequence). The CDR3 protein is CASSSPGTSYEQYF. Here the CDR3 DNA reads TGTGCCAGCAGTTCCCCCGGGACTAGCTACGAGCAGTACTTC.

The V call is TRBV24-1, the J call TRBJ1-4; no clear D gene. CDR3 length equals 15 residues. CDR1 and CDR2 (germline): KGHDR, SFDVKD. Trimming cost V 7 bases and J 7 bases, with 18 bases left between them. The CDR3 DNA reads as TGTGCCACCAGCGCATCCCTTGCCGGTGGTGAAAAACTGTTTTTT. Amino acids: CATSASLAGGEKLFF.

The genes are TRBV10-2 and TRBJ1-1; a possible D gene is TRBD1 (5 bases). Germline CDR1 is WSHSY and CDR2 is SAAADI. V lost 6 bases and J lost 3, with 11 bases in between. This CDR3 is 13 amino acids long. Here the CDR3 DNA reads TGCGCCAGCAGGCAGGGAGGGTACACTGAAGCTTTCTTT. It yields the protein CASRQGGYTEAFF.